This T cell receptor beta chain was recorded in a study of shared clonotypes between healthy human individuals. Profiling relied on immunoSEQ multiplex PCR, and the TCRdb table lists in-frame clones only, not all of them. The table has under 600,000 clones, 95% to 98% seen once. CDR1 and CDR2 (germline): KGHSH, LQKENI. This CDR3 has 15 residues. The V gene end was trimmed by 1 base and the J gene end by 4 bases; junction bases not matched to a gene: 3. This chain uses TRBV18 with TRBJ2-3, with TRBD2 matching 9 bases. Material for sequencing was naive CD4+ T cells sorted from blood. Specified subset: CD45RA+ positively selected. This TCR was recovered from a woman in her thirties in good health. CDR3 coding DNA: TGTGCCAGCTCACCACGTCAGCGGGGGGCAGATACGCAGTATTTT. Amino acid sequence: CASSPRQRGADTQYF.